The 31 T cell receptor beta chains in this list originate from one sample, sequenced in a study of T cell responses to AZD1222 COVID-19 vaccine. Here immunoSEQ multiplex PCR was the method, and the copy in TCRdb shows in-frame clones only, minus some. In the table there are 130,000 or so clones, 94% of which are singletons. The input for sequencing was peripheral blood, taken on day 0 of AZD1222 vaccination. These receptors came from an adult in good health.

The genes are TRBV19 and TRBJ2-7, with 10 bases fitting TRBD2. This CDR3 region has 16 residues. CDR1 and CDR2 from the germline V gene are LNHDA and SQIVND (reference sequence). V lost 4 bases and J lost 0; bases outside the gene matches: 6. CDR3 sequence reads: CASSTWTSGTSYEQYF. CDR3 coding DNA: TGTGCCAGTAGTACCTGGACTAGCGGTACCTCCTACGAGCAGTACTTC.

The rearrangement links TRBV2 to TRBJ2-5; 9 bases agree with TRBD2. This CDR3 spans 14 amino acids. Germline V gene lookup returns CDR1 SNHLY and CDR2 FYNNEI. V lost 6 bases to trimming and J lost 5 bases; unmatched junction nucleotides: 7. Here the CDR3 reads CASRRSSGSETQYF. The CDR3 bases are TGTGCCAGCAGGAGGAGTAGCGGGAGTGAGACCCAGTACTTC.

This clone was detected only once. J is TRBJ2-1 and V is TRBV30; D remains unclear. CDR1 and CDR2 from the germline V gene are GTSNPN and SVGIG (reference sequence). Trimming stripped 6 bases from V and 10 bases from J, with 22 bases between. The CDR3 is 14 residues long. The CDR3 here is CACPTLARVREQFF. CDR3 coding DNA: TGTGCCTGCCCGACTTTAGCAAGGGTTCGGGAGCAGTTCTTC.

The CDR3 here is CASSTASGNYNEQFF. DNA for the CDR3: TGTGCCAGTAGCACAGCTAGCGGTAACTACAATGAGCAGTTCTTC. The chain recombines TRBV19 with TRBJ2-1; TRBD2 agrees at 7 bases. The CDR3 sequence is 15 residues long. The J segment lost 3 bases and the V segment lost 6 bases, leaving 8 bases of the junction unmatched. Germline CDR1 LNHDA, CDR2 SQIVND (reference sequence).

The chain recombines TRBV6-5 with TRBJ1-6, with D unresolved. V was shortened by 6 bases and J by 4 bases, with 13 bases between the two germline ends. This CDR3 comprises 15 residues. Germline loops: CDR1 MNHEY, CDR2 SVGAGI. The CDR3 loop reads CASSPGSGYNSPLHF. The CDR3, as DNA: TGTGCCAGCAGCCCCGGGAGCGGGTATAATTCACCCCTCCACTTT.

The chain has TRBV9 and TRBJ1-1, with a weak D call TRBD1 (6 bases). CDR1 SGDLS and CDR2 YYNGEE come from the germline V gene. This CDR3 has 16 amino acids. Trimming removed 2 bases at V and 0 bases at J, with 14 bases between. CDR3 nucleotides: TGTGCCAGCAGCGTGGGGGGCTATGGGGTGAACACTGAAGCTTTCTTT. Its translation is CASSVGGYGVNTEAFF.

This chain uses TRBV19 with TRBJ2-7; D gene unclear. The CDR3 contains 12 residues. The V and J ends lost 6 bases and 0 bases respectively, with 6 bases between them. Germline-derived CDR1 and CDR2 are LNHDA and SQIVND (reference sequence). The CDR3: CASSSASYEQYF. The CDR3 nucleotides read TGTGCCAGTAGCTCTGCCTCCTACGAGCAGTACTTC.

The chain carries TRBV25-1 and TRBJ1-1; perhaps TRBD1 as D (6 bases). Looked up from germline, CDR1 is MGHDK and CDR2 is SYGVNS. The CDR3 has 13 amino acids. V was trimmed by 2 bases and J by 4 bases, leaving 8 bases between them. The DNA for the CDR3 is TGTGCCAGCAGTGAAACGGGGGCCACTGAAGCTTTCTTT. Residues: CASSETGATEAFF. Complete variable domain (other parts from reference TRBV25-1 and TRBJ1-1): EADIYQTPRYLVIGTGKKITLECSQTMGHDKMYWYQQDPGMELHLIHYSYGVNSTEKGDLSSESTVSRIRTEHFPLTLESARPSHTSQYLCASSETGATEAFFGQGTRLTVV.

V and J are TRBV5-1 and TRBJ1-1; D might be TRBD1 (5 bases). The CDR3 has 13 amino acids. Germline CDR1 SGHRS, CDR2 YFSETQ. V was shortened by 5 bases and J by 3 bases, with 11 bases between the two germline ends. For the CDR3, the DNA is TGCGCCAGCAGGATCCAGGGAGACACTGAAGCTTTCTTT. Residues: CASRIQGDTEAFF.

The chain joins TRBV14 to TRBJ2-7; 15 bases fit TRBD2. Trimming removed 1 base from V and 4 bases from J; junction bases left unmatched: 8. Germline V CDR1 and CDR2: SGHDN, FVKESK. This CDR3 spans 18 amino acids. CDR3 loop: CASSQAVGLAGGLYEQYF. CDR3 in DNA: TGTGCCAGCAGCCAAGCCGTGGGACTAGCGGGAGGTTTATACGAGCAGTACTTC.

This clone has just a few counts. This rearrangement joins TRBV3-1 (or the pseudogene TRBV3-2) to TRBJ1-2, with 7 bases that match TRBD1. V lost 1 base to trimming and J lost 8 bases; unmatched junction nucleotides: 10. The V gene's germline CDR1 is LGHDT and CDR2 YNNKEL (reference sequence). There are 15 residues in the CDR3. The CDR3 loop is CASSQARQGRYGYTF. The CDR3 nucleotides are TGTGCCAGCAGCCAAGCCCGACAGGGACGCTACGGCTACACCTTC.

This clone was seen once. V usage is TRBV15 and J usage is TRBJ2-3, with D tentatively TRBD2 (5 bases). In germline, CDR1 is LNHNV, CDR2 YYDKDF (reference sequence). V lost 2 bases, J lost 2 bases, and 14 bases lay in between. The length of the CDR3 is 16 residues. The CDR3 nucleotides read TGTGCCACCAGCAGAACCGGAGAGGACTCCACAGATACGCAGTATTTT. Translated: CATSRTGEDSTDTQYF.

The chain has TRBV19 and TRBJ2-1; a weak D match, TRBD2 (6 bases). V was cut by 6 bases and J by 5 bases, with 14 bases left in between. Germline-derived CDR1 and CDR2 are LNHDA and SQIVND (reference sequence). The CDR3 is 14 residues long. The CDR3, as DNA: TGTGCCAGTAGCGGGACTCTGGCTAACAATGAGCAGTTCTTC. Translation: CASSGTLANNEQFF.

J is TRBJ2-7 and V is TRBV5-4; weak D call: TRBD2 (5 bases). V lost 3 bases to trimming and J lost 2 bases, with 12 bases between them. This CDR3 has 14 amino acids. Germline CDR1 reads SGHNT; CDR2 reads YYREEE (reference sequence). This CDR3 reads CASSWGGRPYEQYF. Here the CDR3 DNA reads TGTGCCAGCAGCTGGGGTGGGAGACCCTACGAGCAGTACTTC.

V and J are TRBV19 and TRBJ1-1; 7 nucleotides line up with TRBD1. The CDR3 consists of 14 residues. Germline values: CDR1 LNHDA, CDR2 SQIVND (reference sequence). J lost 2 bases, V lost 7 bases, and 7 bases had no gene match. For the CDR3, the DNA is TGTGCCAGTACCCCAGGACAGGTAAACACTGAAGCTTTCTTT. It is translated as CASTPGQVNTEAFF.

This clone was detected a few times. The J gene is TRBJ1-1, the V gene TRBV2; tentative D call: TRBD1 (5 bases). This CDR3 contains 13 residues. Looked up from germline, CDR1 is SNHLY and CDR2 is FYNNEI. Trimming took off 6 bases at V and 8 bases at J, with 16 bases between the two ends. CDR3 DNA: TGTGCCAGCAGGCTCCGGCCGGCAGGGGAAGCTTTCTTT. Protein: CASRLRPAGEAFF.

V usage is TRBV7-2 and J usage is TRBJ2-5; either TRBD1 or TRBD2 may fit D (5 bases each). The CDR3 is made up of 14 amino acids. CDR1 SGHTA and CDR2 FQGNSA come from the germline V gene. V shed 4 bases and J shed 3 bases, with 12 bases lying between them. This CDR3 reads CASSSGTAKETQYF. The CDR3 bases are TGTGCCAGCAGCTCCGGGACCGCAAAAGAGACCCAGTACTTC.

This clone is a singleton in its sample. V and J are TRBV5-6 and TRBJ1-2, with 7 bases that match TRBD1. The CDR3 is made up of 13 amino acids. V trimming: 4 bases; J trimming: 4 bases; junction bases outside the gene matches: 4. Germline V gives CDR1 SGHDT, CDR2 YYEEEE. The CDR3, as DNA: TGTGCCAGCAGCCCGGGACAGACCTATGGCTACACCTTC. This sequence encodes CASSPGQTYGYTF.

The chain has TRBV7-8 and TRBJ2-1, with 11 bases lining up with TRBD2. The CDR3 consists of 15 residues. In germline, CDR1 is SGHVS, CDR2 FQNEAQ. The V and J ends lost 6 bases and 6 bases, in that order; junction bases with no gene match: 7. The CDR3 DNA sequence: TGTGCCAGCAGTTTGACTAGCGGGACCTGCAATGAGCAGTTCTTC. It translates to CASSLTSGTCNEQFF.

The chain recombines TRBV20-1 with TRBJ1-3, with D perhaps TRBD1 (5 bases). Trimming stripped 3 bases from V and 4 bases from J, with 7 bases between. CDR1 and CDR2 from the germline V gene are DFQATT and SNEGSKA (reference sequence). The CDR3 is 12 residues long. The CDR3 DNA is TGCAGTGCTAGTGAGGGGGGAAACACCATATATTTT. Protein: CSASEGGNTIYF.

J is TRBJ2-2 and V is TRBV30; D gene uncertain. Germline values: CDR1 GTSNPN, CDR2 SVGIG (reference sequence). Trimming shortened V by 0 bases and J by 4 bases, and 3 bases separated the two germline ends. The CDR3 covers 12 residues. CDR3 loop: CAWSVSTGELFF. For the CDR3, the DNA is TGTGCCTGGAGTGTCTCCACCGGGGAGCTGTTTTTT.

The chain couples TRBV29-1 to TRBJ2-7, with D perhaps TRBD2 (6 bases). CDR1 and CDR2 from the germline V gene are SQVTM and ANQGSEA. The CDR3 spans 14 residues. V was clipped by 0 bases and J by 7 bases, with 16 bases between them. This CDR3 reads CSVEEVGGFTEQYF. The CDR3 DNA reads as TGCAGCGTTGAAGAGGTGGGGGGTTTTACGGAGCAGTACTTC.

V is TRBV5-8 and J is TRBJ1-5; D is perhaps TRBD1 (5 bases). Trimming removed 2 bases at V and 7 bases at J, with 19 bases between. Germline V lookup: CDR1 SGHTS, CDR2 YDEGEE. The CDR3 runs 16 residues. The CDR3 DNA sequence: TGTGCCAGCAGCTTTGGGATGATGCAGGGCCACCAGCCCCAGCATTTT. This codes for CASSFGMMQGHQPQHF.

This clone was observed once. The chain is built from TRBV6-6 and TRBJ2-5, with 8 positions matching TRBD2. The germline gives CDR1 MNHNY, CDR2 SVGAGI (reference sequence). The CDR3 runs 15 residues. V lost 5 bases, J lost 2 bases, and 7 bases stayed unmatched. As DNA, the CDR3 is TGTGCCAGCAGTCGCCGGGAGGGCCTACAAGAGACCCAGTACTTC. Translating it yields CASSRREGLQETQYF.

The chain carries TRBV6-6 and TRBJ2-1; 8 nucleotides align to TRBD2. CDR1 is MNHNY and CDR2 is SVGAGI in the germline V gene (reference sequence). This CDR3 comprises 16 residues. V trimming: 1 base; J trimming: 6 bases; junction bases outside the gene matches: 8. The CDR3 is CASSYLASGRANEQFF. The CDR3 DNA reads TGTGCCAGCAGTTACTTGGCCAGCGGGAGAGCCAATGAGCAGTTCTTC.

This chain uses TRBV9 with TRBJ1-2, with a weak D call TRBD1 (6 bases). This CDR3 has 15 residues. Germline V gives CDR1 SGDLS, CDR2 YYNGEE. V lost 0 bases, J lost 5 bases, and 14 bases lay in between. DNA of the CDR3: TGTGCCAGCAGCGTAGGGACAGTTAAGGGGTATGGCTACACCTTC. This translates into CASSVGTVKGYGYTF.

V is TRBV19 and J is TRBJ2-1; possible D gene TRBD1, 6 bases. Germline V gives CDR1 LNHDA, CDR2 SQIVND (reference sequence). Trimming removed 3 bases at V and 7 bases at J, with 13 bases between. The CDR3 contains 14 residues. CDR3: CASSIRQDGNEQFF. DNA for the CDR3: TGTGCCAGTAGTATCAGACAGGATGGTAATGAGCAGTTCTTC.

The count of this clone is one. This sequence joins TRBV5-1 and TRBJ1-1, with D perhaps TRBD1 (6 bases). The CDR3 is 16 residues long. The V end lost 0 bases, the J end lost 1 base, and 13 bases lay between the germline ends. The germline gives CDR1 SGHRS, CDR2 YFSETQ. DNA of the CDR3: TGCGCCAGCAGCTTGGTTTTGGGGGCCACGAACACTGAAGCTTTCTTT. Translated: CASSLVLGATNTEAFF.

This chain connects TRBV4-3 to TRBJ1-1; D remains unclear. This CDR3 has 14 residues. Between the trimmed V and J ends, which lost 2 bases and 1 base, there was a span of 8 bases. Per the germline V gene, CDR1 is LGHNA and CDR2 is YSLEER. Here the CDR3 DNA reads TGCGCCAGCAGCCAAAGAGATTCGAACACTGAAGCTTTCTTT. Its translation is CASSQRDSNTEAFF.

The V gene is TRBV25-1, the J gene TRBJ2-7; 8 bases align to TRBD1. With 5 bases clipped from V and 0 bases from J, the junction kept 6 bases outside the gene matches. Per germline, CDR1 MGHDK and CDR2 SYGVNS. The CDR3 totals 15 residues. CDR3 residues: CASSPMDRDSYEQYF. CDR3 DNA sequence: TGTGCCAGCAGTCCTATGGACAGGGACTCCTACGAGCAGTACTTC.

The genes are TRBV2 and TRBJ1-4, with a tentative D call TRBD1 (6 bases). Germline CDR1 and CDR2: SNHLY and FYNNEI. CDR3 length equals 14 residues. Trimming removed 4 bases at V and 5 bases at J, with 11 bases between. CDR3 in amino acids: CASSGQGINEKLFF. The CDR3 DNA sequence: TGTGCCAGCAGTGGCCAGGGGATAAATGAAAAACTGTTTTTT.